This T cell receptor (beta chain) came from a study of cytomegalovirus exposure and HLA in healthy donors. The CDR3 runs 15 residues. Germline V gives CDR1 MNHNS, CDR2 SASEGT. Trimming left V 2 bases short and J 2 bases short, with 12 bases between. Comments on this clone: Its cognate antigen is unknown.

Whole-study findings and limits: A cluster of highly shared sequence variants was likely a sequencing artifact. According to an earlier analysis, most TCR beta V segments yielded productive rearrangements about 87% or about 30% of the time.

Amplification used 60 Vbeta primers and 13 Jbeta primers. Original data processing: Roughly 11 million shared chains were among the 60 million to 80 million unique TCR beta chains that a later analysis counted. Some clones are missing from TCRdb's copy, which holds only in-frame ones; the method was immunoSEQ multiplex PCR. V, J and clone size were drawn from that table, and D and trimming were deduced from the DNA. Its table lists about 140,000 clones. This sequence originates from a man aged 40-50 years in good health and CMV-seronegative. Sequenced material: PBMCs. V and J are TRBV6-1 and TRBJ1-2, with D maybe TRBD1 (6 bases). The CDR3 spells CASSESGAKNYGYTF. The DNA for the CDR3 is TGTGCCAGCAGTGAATCAGGGGCGAAAAACTATGGCTACACCTTC.